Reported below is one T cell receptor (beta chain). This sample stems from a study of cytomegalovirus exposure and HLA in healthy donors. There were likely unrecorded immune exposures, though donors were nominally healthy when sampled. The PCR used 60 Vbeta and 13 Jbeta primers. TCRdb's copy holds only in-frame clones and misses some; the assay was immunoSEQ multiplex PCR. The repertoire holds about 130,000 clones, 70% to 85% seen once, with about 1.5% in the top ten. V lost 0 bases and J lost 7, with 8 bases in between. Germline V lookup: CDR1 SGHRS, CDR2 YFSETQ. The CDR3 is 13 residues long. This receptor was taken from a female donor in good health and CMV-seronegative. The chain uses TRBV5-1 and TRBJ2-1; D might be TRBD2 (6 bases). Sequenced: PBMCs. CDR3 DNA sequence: TGCGCCAGCAGCTTGGCGGAGGGGAATGAGCAGTTCTTC. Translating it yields CASSLAEGNEQFF.